Listed below are T cell receptor beta chains from one sample, sequenced in a study of shared clonotypes between healthy human individuals. Sequencing was performed with immunoSEQ multiplex PCR; in TCRdb, only in-frame clones are kept and a portion is missing. The sample lists about 580,000 clones; roughly 98% were seen once. The sequencing input was naive CD8+ T cells sorted from blood. These receptors were collected from a man aged 25-45 years in good health. The CDR3 runs from the conserved cysteine through the conserved F or W. Each record gives: V gene, J gene, D gene, clone size, CDR3 protein, CDR3 DNA. The D gene is left open where the match is weak. Clone size is given for some rows only: seen once, a few or many times, or a class if the clone is expanded.

v_gene: TRBV7-9; j_gene: TRBJ2-2; d_gene: TRBD2; abundance: NA; CDR3aa: CASSFEREFTGELFF; CDR3nt: TGTGCCAGCAGCTTCGAGCGGGAATTCACCGGGGAGCTGTTTTTT
v_gene: TRBV28; j_gene: TRBJ1-2; d_gene: NA; abundance: once; CDR3aa: CASSLPGTAVEDYVDTF; CDR3nt: TGTGCCAGCAGTTTACCCGGGACCGCGGTAGAGGACTATGTGGACACCTTC
v_gene: TRBV28; j_gene: TRBJ2-7; d_gene: TRBD1; abundance: once; CDR3aa: CASSQRTGGVYEQYF; CDR3nt: TGTGCCAGCAGCCAGAGGACAGGGGGGGTCTACGAGCAGTACTTC
v_gene: TRBV5-4; j_gene: TRBJ2-3; d_gene: NA; abundance: NA; CDR3aa: CASSSDGRGTDTQYF; CDR3nt: TGTGCCAGCAGTTCCGACGGGCGGGGCACAGATACGCAGTATTTT
v_gene: TRBV6-5; j_gene: TRBJ1-2; d_gene: NA; abundance: once; CDR3aa: CASTPGPLYGYTF; CDR3nt: TGTGCCAGCACTCCGGGCCCGCTCTATGGCTACACCTTC
v_gene: TRBV14; j_gene: TRBJ2-5; d_gene: NA; abundance: NA; CDR3aa: CASSPYRGPQETQYF; CDR3nt: TGTGCCAGCAGCCCCTACCGGGGTCCCCAAGAGACCCAGTACTTC
v_gene: TRBV30; j_gene: TRBJ1-5; d_gene: TRBD1; abundance: NA; CDR3aa: CACSGTEDVPQHF; CDR3nt: TGTGCCTGCTCCGGGACAGAGGACGTGCCCCAGCATTTT
v_gene: TRBV13; j_gene: TRBJ1-2; d_gene: NA; abundance: NA; CDR3aa: CASSLGGERGYTF; CDR3nt: TGTGCCAGCAGCTTAGGAGGGGAACGTGGCTACACCTTC
v_gene: TRBV5-1; j_gene: TRBJ2-7; d_gene: TRBD1; abundance: NA; CDR3aa: CASSLGQTHSYEQYF; CDR3nt: TGCGCCAGCAGCCTGGGACAGACACACTCCTACGAGCAGTACTTC
v_gene: TRBV7-9; j_gene: TRBJ2-1; d_gene: TRBD1; abundance: NA; CDR3aa: CASSSPPAGTVNNEQFF; CDR3nt: TGTGCCAGCAGCTCCCCCCCTGCCGGGACAGTGAACAATGAGCAGTTCTTC
v_gene: TRBV5-1; j_gene: TRBJ2-1; d_gene: TRBD1; abundance: NA; CDR3aa: CASSYPGTGTSYNEQFF; CDR3nt: TGCGCCAGCAGCTACCCCGGGACAGGGACATCCTACAATGAGCAGTTCTTC
v_gene: TRBV7-9; j_gene: TRBJ2-1; d_gene: NA; abundance: NA; CDR3aa: CASSLVSGGDEQFF; CDR3nt: TGTGCCAGCAGCTTAGTTAGCGGTGGGGATGAGCAGTTCTTC
v_gene: TRBV7-9; j_gene: TRBJ2-1; d_gene: NA; abundance: NA; CDR3aa: CASSQPGLPGQFF; CDR3nt: TGTGCCAGCAGTCAACCGGGACTCCCAGGGCAGTTCTTC
v_gene: TRBV10-2; j_gene: TRBJ2-5; d_gene: TRBD2; abundance: NA; CDR3aa: CASSEGLAGAPETQYF; CDR3nt: TGCGCCAGCAGTGAAGGCCTAGCGGGAGCTCCAGAGACCCAGTACTTC
v_gene: TRBV27; j_gene: TRBJ2-1; d_gene: NA; abundance: once; CDR3aa: CASSSSGWGYNEQFF; CDR3nt: TGTGCCAGCAGTTCCTCCGGGTGGGGATACAATGAGCAGTTCTTC
v_gene: TRBV10-3; j_gene: TRBJ1-1; d_gene: NA; abundance: NA; CDR3aa: CAISEGSGYTEAFF; CDR3nt: TGTGCCATCAGTGAAGGATCAGGTTACACTGAAGCTTTCTTT
v_gene: TRBV5-6; j_gene: TRBJ2-7; d_gene: NA; abundance: NA; CDR3aa: CASSLGRSREQYF; CDR3nt: TGTGCCAGCAGCTTGGGCAGGTCGCGGGAGCAGTACTTC
v_gene: TRBV29-1; j_gene: TRBJ2-3; d_gene: NA; abundance: NA; CDR3aa: CSVDTQYF; CDR3nt: TGCAGCGTTGATACGCAGTATTTT
v_gene: TRBV28; j_gene: TRBJ2-7; d_gene: NA; abundance: once; CDR3aa: CASSFPPSRGGSYEQYF; CDR3nt: TGTGCCAGCAGTTTCCCCCCCAGCAGGGGAGGCTCCTACGAGCAGTACTTC
v_gene: TRBV2; j_gene: TRBJ2-7; d_gene: NA; abundance: NA; CDR3aa: CASNEQYF; CDR3nt: TGTGCCAGTAACGAGCAGTACTTC
v_gene: TRBV27; j_gene: TRBJ2-1; d_gene: NA; abundance: once; CDR3aa: CASSLGELNEQFF; CDR3nt: TGTGCCAGCAGTTTAGGGGAGCTTAATGAGCAGTTCTTC
v_gene: TRBV7-2; j_gene: TRBJ2-1; d_gene: TRBD1; abundance: NA; CDR3aa: CASSPGQGLHNEQFF; CDR3nt: TGTGCCAGCAGCCCGGGACAGGGGCTACACAATGAGCAGTTCTTC
v_gene: TRBV6-5; j_gene: TRBJ2-5; d_gene: TRBD1; abundance: NA; CDR3aa: CASSGQGETQYF; CDR3nt: TGTGCCAGCAGCGGACAGGGAGAGACCCAGTACTTC
v_gene: TRBV5-4; j_gene: TRBJ1-5; d_gene: NA; abundance: NA; CDR3aa: CASRAGTRDQPQHF; CDR3nt: TGTGCCAGCAGGGCCGGGACAAGAGATCAGCCCCAGCATTTT
v_gene: TRBV5-1; j_gene: TRBJ2-2; d_gene: NA; abundance: NA; CDR3aa: CASSLRWAPSSTMTNTGELFF; CDR3nt: TGCGCCAGCAGCTTGCGTTGGGCGCCATCTTCTACAATGACGAACACCGGGGAGCTGTTTTTT
v_gene: TRBV19; j_gene: TRBJ2-7; d_gene: NA; abundance: NA; CDR3aa: CASSPTGLIAYEQYF; CDR3nt: TGTGCCAGTAGTCCGACGGGACTCATCGCCTACGAGCAGTACTTC
v_gene: TRBV7-9; j_gene: TRBJ2-1; d_gene: TRBD1; abundance: once; CDR3aa: CASSFGQGAYNEQFF; CDR3nt: TGTGCCAGCAGCTTCGGACAGGGGGCCTACAATGAGCAGTTCTTC
v_gene: TRBV5-1; j_gene: TRBJ1-5; d_gene: NA; abundance: NA; CDR3aa: CASSPESGTSQPQHF; CDR3nt: TGCGCCAGCAGCCCTGAATCGGGGACTAGTCAGCCCCAGCATTTT
v_gene: TRBV29-1; j_gene: TRBJ2-2; d_gene: NA; abundance: NA; CDR3aa: CSVAYLNTGELFF; CDR3nt: TGCAGCGTTGCCTACCTGAACACCGGGGAGCTGTTTTTT
v_gene: TRBV29-1; j_gene: TRBJ2-1; d_gene: TRBD2; abundance: NA; CDR3aa: CSVEGLAGVGEQFF; CDR3nt: TGCAGCGTTGAAGGACTAGCGGGAGTTGGTGAGCAGTTCTTC
v_gene: TRBV27; j_gene: TRBJ1-1; d_gene: NA; abundance: NA; CDR3aa: CASSPGRDEAFF; CDR3nt: TGTGCCAGCAGTCCTGGGAGAGACGAAGCTTTCTTT
v_gene: TRBV7-2; j_gene: TRBJ2-5; d_gene: NA; abundance: NA; CDR3aa: CASSRRQQETQYF; CDR3nt: TGTGCCAGCAGCCGACGGCAACAAGAGACCCAGTACTTC
v_gene: TRBV27; j_gene: TRBJ2-1; d_gene: TRBD1; abundance: NA; CDR3aa: CASSSRTGGRYNEQFF; CDR3nt: TGTGCCAGCAGTTCCAGGACAGGGGGCCGATACAATGAGCAGTTCTTC
v_gene: TRBV29-1; j_gene: TRBJ2-2; d_gene: NA; abundance: NA; CDR3aa: CSVGDSNTGELFF; CDR3nt: TGCAGCGTTGGGGACTCTAACACCGGGGAGCTGTTTTTT
v_gene: TRBV9; j_gene: TRBJ2-7; d_gene: TRBD1; abundance: NA; CDR3aa: CASSATGTGYYEQYF; CDR3nt: TGTGCCAGCAGCGCCACCGGGACAGGGTACTACGAGCAGTACTTC
v_gene: TRBV9; j_gene: TRBJ1-1; d_gene: NA; abundance: NA; CDR3aa: CASSVLGKLGTEAFF; CDR3nt: TGTGCCAGCAGCGTATTGGGTAAACTGGGCACTGAAGCTTTCTTT
v_gene: TRBV2; j_gene: TRBJ2-7; d_gene: TRBD1; abundance: NA; CDR3aa: CATDRGYEQYF; CDR3nt: TGTGCCACTGACAGGGGCTACGAGCAGTACTTC
v_gene: TRBV9; j_gene: TRBJ2-3; d_gene: NA; abundance: NA; CDR3aa: CASTGGLTDTQYF; CDR3nt: TGTGCCAGCACTGGGGGGTTGACAGATACGCAGTATTTT
v_gene: TRBV27; j_gene: TRBJ2-7; d_gene: NA; abundance: NA; CDR3aa: CASSLVQGPYEQYF; CDR3nt: TGTGCCAGCAGTTTGGTTCAGGGGCCCTACGAGCAGTACTTC
v_gene: TRBV19; j_gene: TRBJ2-5; d_gene: NA; abundance: NA; CDR3aa: CASSTGLKQETQYF; CDR3nt: TGTGCCAGTAGTACGGGATTGAAACAAGAGACCCAGTACTTC
v_gene: TRBV7-9; j_gene: TRBJ2-7; d_gene: NA; abundance: NA; CDR3aa: CASSAAHSPYEQYF; CDR3nt: TGTGCCAGCAGCGCGGCACACTCCCCCTACGAGCAGTACTTC
v_gene: TRBV7-2; j_gene: TRBJ2-2; d_gene: NA; abundance: NA; CDR3aa: CASSEGPSPNTGELFF; CDR3nt: TGTGCCAGCAGCGAAGGACCAAGCCCTAACACCGGGGAGCTGTTTTTT
v_gene: TRBV30; j_gene: TRBJ1-5; d_gene: NA; abundance: NA; CDR3aa: CAWSDLGAGAPNQPQHF; CDR3nt: TGTGCCTGGAGTGATCTGGGGGCAGGGGCGCCCAATCAGCCCCAGCATTTT
v_gene: TRBV7-6; j_gene: TRBJ2-7; d_gene: NA; abundance: once; CDR3aa: CASSLASPGPSEQYF; CDR3nt: TGTGCCAGCAGCTTAGCGAGTCCGGGCCCGTCCGAGCAGTACTTC
v_gene: TRBV4-1; j_gene: TRBJ2-7; d_gene: TRBD1; abundance: NA; CDR3aa: CASSRTGELGYEQYF; CDR3nt: TGCGCCAGCAGCCGGACAGGGGAACTCGGCTACGAGCAGTACTTC
v_gene: TRBV9; j_gene: TRBJ2-3; d_gene: TRBD1; abundance: NA; CDR3aa: CASSDRQGFTDTQYF; CDR3nt: TGTGCCAGCAGCGACAGACAGGGGTTCACAGATACGCAGTATTTT